The entry below describes one T cell receptor (beta chain). As yet, its antigen is unknown. These data belong to a study of cytomegalovirus exposure and HLA in healthy donors. Findings and limits, study-wide: The study labeled approximately 150 TCR beta chains cytomegalovirus-associated. In a later analysis, productive TCRs from donors in an Asian-associated ancestry cluster reportedly carried fewer N-insertions than the cohort mean. The authors later linked a missense DCLRE1C variant to TCR beta V- and J-gene trimming.

Germline CDR1 MNHEY, CDR2 SVGAGI. The CDR3 covers 13 residues. The ends were cut back, 2 bases at V and 5 bases at J, with 10 bases in the middle. 13 Jbeta primers and 60 Vbeta primers were used for the PCR. Only in-frame clones appear in the TCRdb table, and some are missing; sequencing was by immunoSEQ multiplex PCR. The sample has about 140,000 clones; 75% to 85% are singletons. The V and J genes are TRBV6-5 and TRBJ2-7; D is unresolved. The sequenced sample was PBMCs. The sequence came from a female donor in good health and CMV-seronegative. CDR3 region: CASSYVQADEQYF. CDR3 DNA: TGTGCCAGCAGTTACGTTCAGGCCGACGAGCAGTACTTC.